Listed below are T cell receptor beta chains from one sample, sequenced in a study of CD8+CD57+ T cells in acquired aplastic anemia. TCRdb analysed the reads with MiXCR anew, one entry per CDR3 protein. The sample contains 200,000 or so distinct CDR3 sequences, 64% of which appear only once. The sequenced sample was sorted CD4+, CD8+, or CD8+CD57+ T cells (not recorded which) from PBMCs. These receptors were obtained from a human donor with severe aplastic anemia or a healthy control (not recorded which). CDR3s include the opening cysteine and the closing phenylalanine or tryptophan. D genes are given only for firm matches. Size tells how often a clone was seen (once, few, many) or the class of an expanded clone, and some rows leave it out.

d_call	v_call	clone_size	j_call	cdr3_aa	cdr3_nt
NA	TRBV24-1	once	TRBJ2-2	CATSEAGNTGELFF	TGTGCCACCAGTGAGGCAGGGAACACCGGGGAGCTGTTTTTT
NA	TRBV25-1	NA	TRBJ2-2	CASSRTPTGELFF	TGTGCCAGCAGTCGCACCCCTACCGGGGAGCTGTTTTTT
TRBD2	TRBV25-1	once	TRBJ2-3	CASSGGNTDTQYF	TGTGCCAGTTCGGGGGGGAACACAGATACGCAGTATTTT
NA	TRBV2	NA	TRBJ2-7	CASTEPFGYEQYF	TGTGCCAGCACTGAGCCTTTCGGTTACGAGCAGTACTTC
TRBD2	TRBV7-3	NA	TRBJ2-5	CASSYPGGARETQYF	TGTGCCAGCAGTTACCCCGGGGGGGCCCGAGAGACCCAGTACTTC
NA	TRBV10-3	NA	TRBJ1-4	CAISEGQNEKLFF	TGTGCCATCAGTGAGGGGCAGAATGAAAAACTGTTTTTT
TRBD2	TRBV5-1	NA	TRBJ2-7	CASSLGTSGSISYEQYF	TGCGCCAGCAGCTTGGGGACTAGCGGGAGTATCTCCTACGAGCAGTACTTC
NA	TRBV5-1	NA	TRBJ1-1	CASSKVTVHTEAFF	TGCGCCAGCAGCAAAGTAACAGTCCACACTGAAGCTTTCTTT
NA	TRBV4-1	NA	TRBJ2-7	CASSQETGGRYEQYF	TGCGCCAGCAGCCAAGAAACCGGGGGCCGCTACGAGCAGTACTTC
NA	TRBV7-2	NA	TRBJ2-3	CASSYVGGRTDTQYF	TGTGCCAGCAGCTACGTCGGAGGGAGAACAGATACGCAGTATTTT
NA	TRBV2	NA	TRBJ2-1	CASRLRDFNNEQVF	TGTGCCAGCAGGTTACGGGACTTCAACAATGAGCAGGTCTTC
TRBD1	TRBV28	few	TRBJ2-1	CASSFRQGEQFF	TGTGCCAGCAGCTTCCGACAGGGTGAGCAGTTCTTC
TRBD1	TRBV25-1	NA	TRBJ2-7	CASSVSLGQSVYEQYF	TGTGCCAGCAGTGTATCCCTGGGACAGTCGGTATACGAGCAGTACTTC
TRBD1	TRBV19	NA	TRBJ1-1	CASNTRGQGEAFF	TGTGCCAGCAACACGAGGGGGCAAGGTGAAGCTTTCTTT
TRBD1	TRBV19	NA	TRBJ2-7	CASSFQTGTYEQYF	TGTGCCAGTAGTTTCCAGACAGGGACCTACGAGCAGTACTTC
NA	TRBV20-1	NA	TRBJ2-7	CSAAPRRSSHSYEQYF	TGCAGTGCCGCCCCGCGACGGAGCTCCCACTCCTACGAGCAGTACTTC
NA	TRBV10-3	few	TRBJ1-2	CAINGGHGYTF	TGTGCCATCAATGGGGGCCATGGCTACACCTTC
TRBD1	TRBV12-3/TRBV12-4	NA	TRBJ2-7	CACGQGRSSYEQYF	TGTGCCTGCGGACAGGGGCGATCCTCCTACGAGCAGTACTTC
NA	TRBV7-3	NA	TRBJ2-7	CASSPARGREQYF	TGTGCCAGCAGTCCCGCCCGGGGGCGGGAGCAGTACTTC
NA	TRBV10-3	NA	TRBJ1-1	CAISEGQRNTEAFF	TGTGCCATCAGTGAGGGACAGAGAAACACTGAAGCTTTCTTT
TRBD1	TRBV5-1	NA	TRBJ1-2	CASSPGQLKFSGSYTF	TGCGCCAGCAGCCCGGGACAGTTGAAATTCTCCGGCAGCTACACCTTC
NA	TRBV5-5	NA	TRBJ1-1	CASSLRGTATNTEAFF	TGTGCCAGCAGTCTGAGAGGGACTGCTACAAACACTGAAGCTTTCTTT
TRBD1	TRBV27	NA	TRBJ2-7	CASRRPGQLYEQYF	TGTGCCAGCAGGCGACCGGGACAGCTCTACGAGCAGTACTTC